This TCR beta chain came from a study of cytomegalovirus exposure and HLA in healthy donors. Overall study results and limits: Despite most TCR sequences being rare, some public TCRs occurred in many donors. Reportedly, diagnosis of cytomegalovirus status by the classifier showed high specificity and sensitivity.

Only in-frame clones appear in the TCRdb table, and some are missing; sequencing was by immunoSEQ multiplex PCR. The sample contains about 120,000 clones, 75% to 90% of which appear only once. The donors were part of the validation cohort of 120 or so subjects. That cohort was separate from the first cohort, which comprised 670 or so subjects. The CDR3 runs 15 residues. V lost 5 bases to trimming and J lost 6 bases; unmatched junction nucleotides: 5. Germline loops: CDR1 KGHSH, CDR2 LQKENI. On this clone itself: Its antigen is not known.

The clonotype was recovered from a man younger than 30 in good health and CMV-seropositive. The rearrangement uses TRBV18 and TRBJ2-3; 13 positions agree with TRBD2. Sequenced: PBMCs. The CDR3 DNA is TGTGCCAGCTCAACTAGCGGGGGGGCCTTGGATACGCAGTATTTT. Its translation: CASSTSGGALDTQYF.